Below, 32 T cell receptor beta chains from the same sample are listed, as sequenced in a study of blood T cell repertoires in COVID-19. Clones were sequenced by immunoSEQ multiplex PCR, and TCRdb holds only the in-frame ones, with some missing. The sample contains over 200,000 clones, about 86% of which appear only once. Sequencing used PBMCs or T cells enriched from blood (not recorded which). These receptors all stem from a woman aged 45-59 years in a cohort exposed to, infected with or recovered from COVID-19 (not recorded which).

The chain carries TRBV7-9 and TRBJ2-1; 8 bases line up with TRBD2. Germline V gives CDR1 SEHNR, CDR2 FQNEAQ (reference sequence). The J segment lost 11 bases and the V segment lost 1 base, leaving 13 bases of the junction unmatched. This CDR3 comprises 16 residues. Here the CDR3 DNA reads TGTGCCAGCAGCTTAGGATCGGGGGGGGCCAGTACGAAGCAGTTCTTC. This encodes CASSLGSGGASTKQFF. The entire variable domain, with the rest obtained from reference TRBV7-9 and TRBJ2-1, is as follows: DTGVSQNPRHKITKRGQNVTFRCDPISEHNRLYWYRQTLGQGPEFLTYFQNEAQLEKSRLLSDRFSAERPKGSFSTLEIQRTEQGDSAMYLCASSLGSGGASTKQFFGPGTRLTVL.

The CDR3 here is CASSLLTGGSGNTIYF. In nucleotides, the CDR3 is TGCGCCAGCAGCTTGTTAACAGGGGGCTCTGGAAACACCATATATTTT. V gene TRBV5-1 combines with J gene TRBJ1-3, with 8 bases matching TRBD1. The CDR3 is made up of 16 amino acids. The V and J ends lost 1 base and 0 bases, in that order; junction bases with no gene match: 3. Germline loops: CDR1 SGHRS, CDR2 YFSETQ.

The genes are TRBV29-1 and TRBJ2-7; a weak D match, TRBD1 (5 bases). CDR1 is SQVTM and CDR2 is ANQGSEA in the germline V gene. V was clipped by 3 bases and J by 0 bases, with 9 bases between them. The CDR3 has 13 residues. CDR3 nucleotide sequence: TGCAGCGTTGAGGACACCGGCTCCTACGAGCAGTACTTC. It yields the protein CSVEDTGSYEQYF.

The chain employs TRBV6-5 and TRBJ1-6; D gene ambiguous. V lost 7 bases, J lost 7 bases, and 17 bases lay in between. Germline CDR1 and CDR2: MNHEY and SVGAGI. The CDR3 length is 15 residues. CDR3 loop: CASTTGIGGNSPLHF. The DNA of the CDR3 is TGTGCCAGCACCACGGGGATCGGTGGAAATTCACCCCTCCACTTT.

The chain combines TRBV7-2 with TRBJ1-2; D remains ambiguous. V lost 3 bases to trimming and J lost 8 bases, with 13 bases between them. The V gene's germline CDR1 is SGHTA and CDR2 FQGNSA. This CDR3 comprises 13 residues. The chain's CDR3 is CASSFYRGRGYTF. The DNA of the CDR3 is TGTGCCAGCAGCTTCTACCGCGGTAGGGGCTACACCTTC.

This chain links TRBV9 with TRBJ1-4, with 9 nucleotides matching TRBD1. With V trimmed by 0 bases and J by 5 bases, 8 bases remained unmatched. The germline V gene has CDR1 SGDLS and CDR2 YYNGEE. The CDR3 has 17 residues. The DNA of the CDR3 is TGTGCCAGCAGCGTAGAAGGGACAGGGTATTTGAATGAAAAACTGTTTTTT. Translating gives CASSVEGTGYLNEKLFF. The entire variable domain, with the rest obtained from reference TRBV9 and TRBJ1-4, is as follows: DSGVTQTPKHLITATGQRVTLRCSPRSGDLSVYWYQQSLDQGLQFLIQYYNGEERAKGNILERFSAQQFPDLHSELNLSSLELGDSALYFCASSVEGTGYLNEKLFFGSGTQLSVL.

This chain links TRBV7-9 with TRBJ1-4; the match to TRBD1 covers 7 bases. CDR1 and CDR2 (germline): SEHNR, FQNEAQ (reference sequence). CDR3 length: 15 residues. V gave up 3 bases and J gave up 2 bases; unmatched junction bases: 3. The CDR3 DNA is TGTGCCAGCAGCTTCTTGACAGGGACTAATGAAAAACTGTTTTTT. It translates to CASSFLTGTNEKLFF.

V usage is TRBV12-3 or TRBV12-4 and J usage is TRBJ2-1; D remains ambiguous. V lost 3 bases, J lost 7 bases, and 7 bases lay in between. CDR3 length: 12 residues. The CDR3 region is CASSFSLNEQFF. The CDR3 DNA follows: TGTGCCAGCAGTTTTTCTTTAAATGAGCAGTTCTTC.

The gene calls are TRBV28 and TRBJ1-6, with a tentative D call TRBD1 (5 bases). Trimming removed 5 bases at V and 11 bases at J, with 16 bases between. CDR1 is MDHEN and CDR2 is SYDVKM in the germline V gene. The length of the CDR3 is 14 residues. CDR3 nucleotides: TGTGCCAGCAGTACGACAGCCGGAGGGACACCCCTCCACTTT. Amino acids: CASSTTAGGTPLHF.

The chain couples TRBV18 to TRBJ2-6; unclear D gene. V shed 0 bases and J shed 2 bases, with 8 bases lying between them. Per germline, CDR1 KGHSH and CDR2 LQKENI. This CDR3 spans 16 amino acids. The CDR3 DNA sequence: TGTGCCAGCTCACCACCGAGCGTAGCTGGGGCCAACGTCCTGACTTTC. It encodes CASSPPSVAGANVLTF.

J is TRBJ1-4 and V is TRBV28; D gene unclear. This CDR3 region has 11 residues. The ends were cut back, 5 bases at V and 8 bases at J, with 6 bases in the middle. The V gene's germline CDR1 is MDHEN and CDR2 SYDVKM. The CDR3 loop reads CASSIEEKLFF. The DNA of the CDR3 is TGTGCCAGCAGTATAGAGGAAAAACTGTTTTTT.

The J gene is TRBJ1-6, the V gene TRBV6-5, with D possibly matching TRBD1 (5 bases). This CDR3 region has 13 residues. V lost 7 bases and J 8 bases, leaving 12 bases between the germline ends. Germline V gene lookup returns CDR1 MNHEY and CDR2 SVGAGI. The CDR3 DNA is TGTGCCAGCACTCGGGGGAGTTATTCACCCCTCCACTTT. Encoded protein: CASTRGSYSPLHF.

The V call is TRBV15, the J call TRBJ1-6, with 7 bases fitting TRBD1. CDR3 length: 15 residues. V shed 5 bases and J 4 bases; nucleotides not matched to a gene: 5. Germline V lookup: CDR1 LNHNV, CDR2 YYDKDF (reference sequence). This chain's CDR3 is CATSLRTGYNSPLHF. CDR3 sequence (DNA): TGTGCCACCAGCCTACGGACAGGATATAATTCACCCCTCCACTTT.

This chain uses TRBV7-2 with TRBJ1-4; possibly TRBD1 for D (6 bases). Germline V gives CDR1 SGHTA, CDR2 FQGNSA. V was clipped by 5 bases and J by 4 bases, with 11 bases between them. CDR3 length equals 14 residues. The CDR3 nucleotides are TGTGCCAGCAGCGACAGGCTCAATAATGAAAAACTGTTTTTT. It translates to CASSDRLNNEKLFF.

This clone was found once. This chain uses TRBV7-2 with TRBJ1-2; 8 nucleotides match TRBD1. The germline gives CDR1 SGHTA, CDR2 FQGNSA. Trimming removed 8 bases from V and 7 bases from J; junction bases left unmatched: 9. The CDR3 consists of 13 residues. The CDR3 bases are TGTGCCAGCTCCACAGGGGGGGGCGTTGGCTACACCTTC. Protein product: CASSTGGGVGYTF.

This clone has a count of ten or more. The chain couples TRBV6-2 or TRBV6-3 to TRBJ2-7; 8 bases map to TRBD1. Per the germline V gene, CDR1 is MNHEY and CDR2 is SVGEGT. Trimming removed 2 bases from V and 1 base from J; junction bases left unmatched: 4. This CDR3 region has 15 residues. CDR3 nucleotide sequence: TGTGCCAGCAGTTACGGACAGGGTAATTCCTACGAGCAGTACTTC. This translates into CASSYGQGNSYEQYF.

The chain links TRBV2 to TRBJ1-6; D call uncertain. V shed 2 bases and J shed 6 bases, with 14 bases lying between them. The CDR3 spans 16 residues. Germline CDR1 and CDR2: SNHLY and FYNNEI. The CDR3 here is CASSEPHREINSPLHF. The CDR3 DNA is TGTGCCAGCAGTGAACCCCACCGAGAGATTAATTCACCCCTCCACTTT.

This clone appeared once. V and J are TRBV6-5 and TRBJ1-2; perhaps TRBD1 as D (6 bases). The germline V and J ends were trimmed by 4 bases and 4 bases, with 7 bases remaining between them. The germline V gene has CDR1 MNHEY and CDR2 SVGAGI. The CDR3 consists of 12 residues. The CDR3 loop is CASSLGGYGYTF. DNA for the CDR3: TGTGCCAGCAGTTTAGGGGGCTATGGCTACACCTTC.

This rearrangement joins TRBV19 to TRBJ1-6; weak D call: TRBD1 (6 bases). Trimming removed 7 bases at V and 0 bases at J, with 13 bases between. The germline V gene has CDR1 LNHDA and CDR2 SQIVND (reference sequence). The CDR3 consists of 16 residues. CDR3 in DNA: TGTGCCAGTACCCCGAGGGGGAGCTCCTATAATTCACCCCTCCACTTT. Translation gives CASTPRGSSYNSPLHF.

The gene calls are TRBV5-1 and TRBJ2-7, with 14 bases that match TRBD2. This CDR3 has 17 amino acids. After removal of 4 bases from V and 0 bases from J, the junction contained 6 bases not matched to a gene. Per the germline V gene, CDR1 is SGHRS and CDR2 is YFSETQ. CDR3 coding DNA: TGCGCCAGCAGCATCGGACTAGCGGGGGGACGCTCCTACGAGCAGTACTTC. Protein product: CASSIGLAGGRSYEQYF.

CDR3 DNA sequence: TGCAGCGTCACCAAGGCCAGGGGGTACGAGCAGTACTTC. Translated, it gives CSVTKARGYEQYF. The chain uses TRBV29-1 and TRBJ2-7; 7 nucleotides match TRBD1. CDR1 and CDR2 (germline): SQVTM, ANQGSEA. The CDR3 is 13 residues long. V dropped 6 bases and J dropped 4; count of bases not matched to a gene: 9.

The CDR3 DNA sequence: TGTGCCACCAGCGGTTTTGTGGGCCCTGATGTGGATACGCAGTATTTT. Translation gives CATSGFVGPDVDTQYF. This sequence joins TRBV15 and TRBJ2-3; D unresolved. With 5 bases removed from V and 6 bases from J, the gap between germline ends came to 21 bases. There are 16 residues in the CDR3. Germline CDR1 reads LNHNV; CDR2 reads YYDKDF (reference sequence).

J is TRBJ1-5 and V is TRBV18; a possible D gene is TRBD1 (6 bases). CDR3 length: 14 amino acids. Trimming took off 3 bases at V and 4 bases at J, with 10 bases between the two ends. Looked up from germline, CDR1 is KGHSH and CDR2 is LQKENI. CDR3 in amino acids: CASSPTGQNQPQHF. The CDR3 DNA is TGTGCCAGCTCACCCACGGGACAAAATCAGCCCCAGCATTTT.

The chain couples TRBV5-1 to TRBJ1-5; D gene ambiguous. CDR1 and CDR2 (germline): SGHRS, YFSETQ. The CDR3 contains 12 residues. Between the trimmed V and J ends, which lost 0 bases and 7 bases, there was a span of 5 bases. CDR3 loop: CASSLAGQPQHF. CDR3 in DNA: TGCGCCAGCAGCTTGGCCGGGCAGCCCCAGCATTTT.

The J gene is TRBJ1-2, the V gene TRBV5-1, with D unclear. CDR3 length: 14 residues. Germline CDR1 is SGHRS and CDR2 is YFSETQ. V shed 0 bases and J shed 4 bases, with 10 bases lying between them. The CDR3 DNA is TGCGCCAGCAGCTTGGTTGACTCTGGCTATGGCTACACCTTC. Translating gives CASSLVDSGYGYTF.

The CDR3 DNA reads TGCGCCAGCAGGCAGGGACAGGGGGCTGGTGGCTACACCTTC. Translating it yields CASRQGQGAGGYTF. The J gene is TRBJ1-2, the V gene TRBV4-3; 12 nucleotides line up with TRBD1. The CDR3 loop spans 14 amino acids. CDR1 and CDR2 (germline): LGHNA, YSLEER. The junction had 6 bases not matched to a gene; V was cut back by 6 bases and J by 7 bases.

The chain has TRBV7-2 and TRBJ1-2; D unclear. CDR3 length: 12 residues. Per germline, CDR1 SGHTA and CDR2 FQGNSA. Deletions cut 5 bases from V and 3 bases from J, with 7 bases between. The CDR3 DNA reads TGTGCCAGCAGCATAAGAGACTATGGCTACACCTTC. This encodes CASSIRDYGYTF.

The DNA of the CDR3 is TGTGCCAGCAGCCAAGTTGCCGGGGACTCCTACAATGAGCAGTTCTTC. Residues: CASSQVAGDSYNEQFF. The chain combines TRBV3-1 (or the pseudogene TRBV3-2) with TRBJ2-1; tentative D call: TRBD2 (5 bases). The V end lost 1 base, the J end lost 0 bases, and 10 bases lay between the germline ends. The CDR3 contains 16 residues. Germline loops: CDR1 LGHDT, CDR2 YNNKEL (reference sequence).

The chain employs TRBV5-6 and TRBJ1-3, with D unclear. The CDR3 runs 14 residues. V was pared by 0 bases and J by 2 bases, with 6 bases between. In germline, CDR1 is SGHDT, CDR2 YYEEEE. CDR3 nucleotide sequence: TGTGCCAGCAGCTTGGGCCCAGCTGGAAACACCATATATTTT. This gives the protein CASSLGPAGNTIYF.

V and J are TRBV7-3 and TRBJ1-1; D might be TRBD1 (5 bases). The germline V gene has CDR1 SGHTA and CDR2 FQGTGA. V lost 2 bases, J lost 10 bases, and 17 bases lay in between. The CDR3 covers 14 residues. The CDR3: CASSLDQGGGRAFF. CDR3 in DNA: TGTGCCAGCAGCTTAGACCAGGGCGGGGGTCGAGCTTTCTTT.

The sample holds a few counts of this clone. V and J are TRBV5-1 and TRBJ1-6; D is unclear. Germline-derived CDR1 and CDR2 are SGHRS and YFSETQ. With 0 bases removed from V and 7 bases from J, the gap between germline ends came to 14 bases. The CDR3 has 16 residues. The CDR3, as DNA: TGCGCCAGCAGCTTGGGGCAGAGTACAGTGAATTCACCCCTCCACTTT. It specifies CASSLGQSTVNSPLHF.

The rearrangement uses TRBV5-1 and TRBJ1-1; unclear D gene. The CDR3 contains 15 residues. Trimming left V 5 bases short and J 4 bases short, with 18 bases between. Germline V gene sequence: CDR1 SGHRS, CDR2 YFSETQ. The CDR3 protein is CASREGGIGSTEAFF. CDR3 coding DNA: TGCGCCAGCAGGGAGGGCGGGATTGGGTCCACTGAAGCTTTCTTT.